This T cell receptor beta chain was observed in a study of T-cell reconstitution after alpha-beta-depleted transplantation in children. Using unique molecular identifiers, the investigators prepared the TCRbeta library. TCRdb passed the PCR reads through MiXCR, listing each CDR3 protein once. The profile covers about 110,000 distinct CDR3 sequences, with about a tenth appearing a single time and less than 40% taken by the ten largest. In the case of this clonotype: Its specificity is unknown.

V shed 4 bases and J 7 bases; nucleotides not matched to a gene: 9. Per the germline V gene, CDR1 is SGHRS and CDR2 is YFSETQ. This CDR3 is built from 15 residues. General study findings and limits: The origin of alpha-beta T cells about two months after transplant was reportedly several hundred expanded graft clones.

Sequencing used PBMCs, obtained before TCRalphabeta/CD19-depleted stem cell transplant. The chain uses TRBV5-1 and TRBJ2-2; 8 nucleotides agree with TRBD1. The clonotype was recovered from a boy between 2 and 10 years old with acute lymphoblastic leukemia, due to receive a stem cell transplant. DNA for the CDR3: TGCGCCAGCAGCCCACGACAGGGGTTTGGCGGGGAGCTGTTTTTT. Amino acids: CASSPRQGFGGELFF.